The clone carrying this T cell receptor (beta chain) was observed a handful of times. Sequenced by immunoSEQ multiplex PCR; TCRdb stores in-frame clones only, minus some. Of some 370,000 clones listed, about 90% are singletons. The sample belongs to a study of blood T cell repertoires in COVID-19. The V gene end was trimmed by 4 bases and the J gene end by 1 base; junction bases not matched to a gene: 1. There are 15 residues in the CDR3. Per the germline V gene, CDR1 is SNHLY and CDR2 is FYNNEI. Sequences were obtained from peripheral blood. This receptor was taken from a young woman with COVID-19, enrolled during active disease. The chain joins TRBV2 to TRBJ2-6, with TRBD1 matching over 7 bases. CDR3 sequence (DNA): TGTGCCAGCAGTGCGACAGGGTCTGGGGCCAACGTCCTGACTTTC. Its protein is CASSATGSGANVLTF.